This T cell receptor (beta chain) comes out of a study of graft-versus-host responses after intestinal transplantation. Clones were sequenced by immunoSEQ multiplex PCR, and TCRdb holds only the in-frame ones, with some missing. Counted here are 98,000 or so clones, over 75% occurring once; the ten biggest clones make up more than 0.8%. The study's findings and limits: Recipient marrow held GvH clones, some first seen in ileum or blood.

Regarding this clone: Its matching antigen is unknown.

The sample consisted of unstimulated CD4+ T cells sorted from spleen or lymph node cells, taken before intestinal transplant. The clonotype originates from a human donor who received an intestinal transplant.

This chain's CDR3 is CASSLAPEPSGNTIYF. The CDR3 DNA sequence: TGTGCCAGCAGCTTGGCCCCAGAGCCCTCTGGAAACACCATATATTTT. The chain joins TRBV5-6 to TRBJ1-3, with D unclear. Trimming pared 0 bases from V and 0 bases from J, leaving 10 bases between. Germline V gene data show CDR1 as SGHDT and CDR2 as YYEEEE. The CDR3 runs 16 residues.